These 14 T cell receptor beta chains share one sample of origin, sequenced in a study of Graves' ophthalmopathy and Graves' hyperthyroidism. Amplification from RNA transcripts yielded the TCR beta CDR3 regions. Scientists carried out first-round RT-PCR using HTBI primers and then a second-round multiplex PCR. TCRdb re-called the multiplex PCR reads with MiXCR, one entry per CDR3 protein. The table lists 620,000 or so distinct CDR3 sequences, roughly 20% of them singletons. Input material: peripheral blood. The receptor set was obtained from a woman under 30 with stable Graves' hyperthyroidism. Some clones in this sample may be carry-over from other donors' samples.

The sample holds many counts of this clonotype. The V gene is TRBV6-1, the J gene TRBJ1-5; the D is unclear. CDR1 and CDR2 (germline): MNHNS, SASEGT. Trimming cost V 1 base and J 1 base, with 5 bases left between them. The CDR3 totals 14 residues. As DNA, the CDR3 is TGTGCCAGCAGTGAAGATTGGAGCAATCAGCCCCAGCATTTT. Encoded protein: CASSEDWSNQPQHF.

This clonotype was seen at least ten times. V usage is TRBV4-2 and J usage is TRBJ2-5; 11 nucleotides match TRBD2. CDR3 length equals 17 residues. The germline V gene has CDR1 LGHNA and CDR2 YNFKEQ. J lost 1 base, V lost 0 bases, and 4 bases had no gene match. CDR3 DNA sequence: TGTGCCAGCAGCCAAGATAGGACTAGCGGGCGCCAAGAGACCCAGTACTTC. It specifies CASSQDRTSGRQETQYF.

This clonotype was detected many times. V usage is TRBV5-1 and J usage is TRBJ2-5, with TRBD2 matching 7 bases. The trim removed 5 bases at V and 2 bases at J, leaving 9 bases unmatched. The CDR3 loop spans 15 amino acids. Looked up from germline, CDR1 is SGHRS and CDR2 is YFSETQ. The CDR3 spells CASRILAQSQETQYF. The CDR3 DNA follows: TGCGCCAGCAGGATACTAGCGCAAAGTCAAGAGACCCAGTACTTC.

This clonotype was seen repeatedly, ten times or more. CDR3 sequence (DNA): TGTGCCATCAGCGAGGACAGGAATCAGCCCCAGCATTTT. Its translation is CAISEDRNQPQHF. The V and J genes are TRBV10-3 and TRBJ1-5; 7 bases agree with TRBD1. From germline, CDR1 is ENHRY and CDR2 SYGVKD. The CDR3 extends over 13 amino acids. Trimming at V came to 6 bases and at J to 4 bases, leaving 3 bases not matched to a gene.

This clonotype was seen many times. The rearrangement uses TRBV12-3 or TRBV12-4 and TRBJ2-5, with D possibly matching TRBD2 (5 bases). Deletions cut 7 bases from V and 1 base from J, with 13 bases between. The length of the CDR3 is 14 residues. CDR3 nucleotides: TGTGCCAGCAACACTAGACGGGGCCAAGAGACCCAGTACTTC. Its protein product is CASNTRRGQETQYF.

This clonotype was counted at least ten times. The chain has TRBV2 and TRBJ2-2; D is uncertain. V dropped 8 bases and J dropped 1 base, with 11 bases sitting between them. Germline V CDR1 and CDR2: SNHLY, FYNNEI. This CDR3 contains 14 residues. The CDR3 DNA is TGTGCCAGCGCCCGGACGGAGAACACCGGGGAGCTGTTTTTT. Translating it yields CASARTENTGELFF.

This clonotype was seen at least ten times. This rearrangement joins TRBV7-9 to TRBJ2-7; 7 nucleotides match TRBD2. The V segment lost 5 bases and the J segment 3 bases; nucleotides outside the gene matches: 13. The V gene's germline CDR1 is SEHNR and CDR2 FQNEAQ (reference sequence). The CDR3 length is 16 residues. The CDR3 spells CASSPPHRLAHYEQYF. Here the CDR3 DNA reads TGTGCCAGCAGCCCACCACATCGACTAGCTCACTACGAGCAGTACTTC.

The chain carries TRBV20-1 and TRBJ2-5; D is possibly TRBD1 or TRBD2 (5 bases each). Germline V gene sequence: CDR1 DFQATT, CDR2 SNEGSKA (reference sequence). The germline V and J ends were trimmed by 5 bases and 1 base, with 14 bases remaining between them. CDR3 length: 14 residues. The CDR3 DNA reads as TGCAGTGCTCAGAACCGGGACGGCCAAGAGACCCAGTACTTC. It yields the protein CSAQNRDGQETQYF.

There are many counts of this clonotype. The V gene is TRBV12-3 or TRBV12-4, the J gene TRBJ2-7; D call uncertain. The CDR3 extends over 15 amino acids. The V end was cut by 5 bases, the J end by 0 bases, with 14 bases between. DNA of the CDR3: TGTGCCAGCAGTCGAAGTCGGGTGAACTCCTACGAGCAGTACTTC. Its translation is CASSRSRVNSYEQYF.

As for this clonotype: One end of the junction fails to match germline, which may point to a read error. The V call is TRBV12-3 or TRBV12-4, the J call TRBJ1-1; D not resolved. CDR3 size: 9 residues. The CDR3 loop is CASSRVGCF. In nucleotides, the CDR3 is TGTGCCAGCAGTCGTGTTGGTTGCTTT.

This clonotype was seen many times. The genes are TRBV5-1 and TRBJ2-7; 9 bases align to TRBD1. The CDR3 runs 14 residues. The germline CDR1 and CDR2 sequences are SGHRS and YFSETQ. Trimming cost V 4 bases and J 4 bases; bases outside gene matches: 6. The CDR3 protein is CASSGGQGGYEQYF. CDR3 DNA: TGCGCCAGCAGCGGGGGACAGGGTGGTTACGAGCAGTACTTC.

This clonotype has ten or more counts. The chain carries TRBV5-1 and TRBJ2-5; maybe TRBD2 (5 bases). From germline, CDR1 is SGHRS and CDR2 YFSETQ. The CDR3 runs 11 residues. V was clipped by 6 bases and J by 8 bases, with 11 bases between them. The CDR3 here is CASTSGGTQYF. CDR3 DNA sequence: TGCGCCAGCACTTCAGGAGGAACCCAGTACTTC.

This clonotype has at least ten counts. J is TRBJ1-6 and V is TRBV5-1; possible D gene TRBD1, 5 bases. This CDR3 spans 15 amino acids. The ends were cut back, 4 bases at V and 7 bases at J, with 15 bases in the middle. Germline CDR1 reads SGHRS; CDR2 reads YFSETQ. CDR3 nucleotide sequence: TGCGCCAGCAGCGTCGGCACCAGGGAGAATTCACCCCTCCACTTT. This encodes CASSVGTRENSPLHF.

This clonotype was picked up many times. This chain links TRBV7-2 with TRBJ2-7, with 8 bases aligning to TRBD2. Germline trimming cut 3 bases from V and 3 bases from J; bases unmatched to any gene: 4. The CDR3 has 14 amino acids. Germline values: CDR1 SGHTA, CDR2 FQGNSA. This chain's CDR3 is CASSFISGSYEQYF. CDR3 in DNA: TGTGCCAGCAGCTTTATCAGCGGGAGCTACGAGCAGTACTTC.